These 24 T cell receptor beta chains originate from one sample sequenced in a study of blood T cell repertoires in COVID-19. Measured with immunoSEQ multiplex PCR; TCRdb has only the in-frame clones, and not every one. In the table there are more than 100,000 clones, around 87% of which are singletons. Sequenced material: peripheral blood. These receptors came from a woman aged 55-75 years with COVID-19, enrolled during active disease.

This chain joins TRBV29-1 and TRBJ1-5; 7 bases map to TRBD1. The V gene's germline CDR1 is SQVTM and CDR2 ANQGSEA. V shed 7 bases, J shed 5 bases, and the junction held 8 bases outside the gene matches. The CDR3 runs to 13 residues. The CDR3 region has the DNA TGCAGCGCCCAAGACAGGGATGATCAGCCCCAGCATTTT. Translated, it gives CSAQDRDDQPQHF.

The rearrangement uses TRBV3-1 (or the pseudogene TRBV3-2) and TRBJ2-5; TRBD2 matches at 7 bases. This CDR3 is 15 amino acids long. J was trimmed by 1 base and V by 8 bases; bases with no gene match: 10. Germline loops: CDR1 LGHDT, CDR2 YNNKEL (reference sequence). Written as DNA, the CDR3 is TGTGCCAGCGGGATCTCGGGGGGACTCCAAGAGACCCAGTACTTC. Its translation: CASGISGGLQETQYF.

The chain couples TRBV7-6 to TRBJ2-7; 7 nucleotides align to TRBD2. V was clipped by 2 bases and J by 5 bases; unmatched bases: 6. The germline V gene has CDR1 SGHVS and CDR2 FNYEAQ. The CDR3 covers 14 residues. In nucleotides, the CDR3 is TGTGCCAGCAGCTTAAGCGGGGCGGGTAACGAGCAGTACTTC. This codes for CASSLSGAGNEQYF.

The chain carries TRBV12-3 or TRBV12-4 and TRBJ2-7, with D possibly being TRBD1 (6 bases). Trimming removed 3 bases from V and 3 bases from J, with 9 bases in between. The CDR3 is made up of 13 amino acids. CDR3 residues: CASSLGARYEQYF. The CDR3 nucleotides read TGTGCCAGCAGTTTGGGGGCCCGCTACGAGCAGTACTTC.

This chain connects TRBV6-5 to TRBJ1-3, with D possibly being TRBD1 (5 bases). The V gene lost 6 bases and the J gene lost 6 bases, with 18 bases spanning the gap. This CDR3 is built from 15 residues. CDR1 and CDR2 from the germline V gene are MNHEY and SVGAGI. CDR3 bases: TGTGCCAGCAGCACAGGCGGCAGTGGTGAAAACACCATATATTTT. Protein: CASSTGGSGENTIYF.

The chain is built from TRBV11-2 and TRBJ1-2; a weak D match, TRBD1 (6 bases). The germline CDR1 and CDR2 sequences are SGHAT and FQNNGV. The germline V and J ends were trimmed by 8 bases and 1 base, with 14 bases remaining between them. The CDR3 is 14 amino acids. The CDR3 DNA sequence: TGTGCCAGCGGATGGACAGCCGGTAACTATGGCTACACCTTC. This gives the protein CASGWTAGNYGYTF. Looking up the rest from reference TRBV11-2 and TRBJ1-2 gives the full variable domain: EAGVAQSPRYKIIEKRQSVAFWCNPISGHATLYWYQQILGQGPKLLIQFQNNGVVDDSQLPKDRFSAERLKGVDSTLKIQPAKLEDSAVYLCASGWTAGNYGYTFGSGTRLTVV.

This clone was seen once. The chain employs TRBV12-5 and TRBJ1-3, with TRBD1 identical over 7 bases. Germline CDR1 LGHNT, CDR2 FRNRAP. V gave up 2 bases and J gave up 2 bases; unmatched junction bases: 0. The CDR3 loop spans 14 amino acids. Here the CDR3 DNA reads TGTGCTAGTGGTTTGACAGGGGCTGGAAACACCATATATTTT. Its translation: CASGLTGAGNTIYF.

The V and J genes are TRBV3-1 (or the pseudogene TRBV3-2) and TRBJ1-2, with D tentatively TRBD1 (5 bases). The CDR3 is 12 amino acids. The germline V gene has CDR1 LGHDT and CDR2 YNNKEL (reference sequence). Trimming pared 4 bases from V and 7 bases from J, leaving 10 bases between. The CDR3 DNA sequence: TGTGCCAGCAGCCTCCAGGGTATTGGCTACACCTTC. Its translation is CASSLQGIGYTF.

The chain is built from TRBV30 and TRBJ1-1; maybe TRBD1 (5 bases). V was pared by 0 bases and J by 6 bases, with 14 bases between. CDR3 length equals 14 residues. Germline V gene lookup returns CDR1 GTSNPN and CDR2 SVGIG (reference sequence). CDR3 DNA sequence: TGTGCCTGGAGTGTATCAGGGATGGCCCCTGAAGCTTTCTTT. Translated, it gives CAWSVSGMAPEAFF.

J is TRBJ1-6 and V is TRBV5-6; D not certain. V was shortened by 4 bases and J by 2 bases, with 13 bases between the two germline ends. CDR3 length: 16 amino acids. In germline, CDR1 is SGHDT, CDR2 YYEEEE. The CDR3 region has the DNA TGTGCCAGCAGCCCGGGAAGTGGCACCTATAATTCACCCCTCCACTTT. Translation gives CASSPGSGTYNSPLHF.

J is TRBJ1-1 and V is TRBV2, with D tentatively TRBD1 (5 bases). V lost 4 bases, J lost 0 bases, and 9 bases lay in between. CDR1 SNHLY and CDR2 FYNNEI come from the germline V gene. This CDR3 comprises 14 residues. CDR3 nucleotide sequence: TGTGCCAGCAGTGGGCAGGGTCTGAACACTGAAGCTTTCTTT. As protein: CASSGQGLNTEAFF.

The CDR3 is CASSPGTGRGNTEAFF. The CDR3 bases are TGTGCCAGCAGCCCCGGGACAGGGCGGGGTAACACTGAAGCTTTCTTT. The chain recombines TRBV5-6 with TRBJ1-1; 9 bases map to TRBD1. CDR1 and CDR2 from the germline V gene are SGHDT and YYEEEE. V gave up 4 bases and J gave up 2 bases; unmatched junction bases: 9. CDR3 size: 16 residues.

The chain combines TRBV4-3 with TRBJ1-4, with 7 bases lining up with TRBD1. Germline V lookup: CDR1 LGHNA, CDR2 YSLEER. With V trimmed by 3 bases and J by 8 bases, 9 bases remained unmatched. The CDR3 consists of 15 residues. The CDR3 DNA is TGCGCCAGCAGCCAGGGTGGGACAGTTCCGGAAAAACTGTTTTTT. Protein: CASSQGGTVPEKLFF.

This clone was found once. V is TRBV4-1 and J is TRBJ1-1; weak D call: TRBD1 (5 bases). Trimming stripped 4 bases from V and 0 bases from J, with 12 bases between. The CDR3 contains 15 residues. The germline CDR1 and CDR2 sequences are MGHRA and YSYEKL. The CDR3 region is CASSRYTGMNTEAFF. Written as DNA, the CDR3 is TGCGCCAGCAGCCGTTACACAGGAATGAACACTGAAGCTTTCTTT.

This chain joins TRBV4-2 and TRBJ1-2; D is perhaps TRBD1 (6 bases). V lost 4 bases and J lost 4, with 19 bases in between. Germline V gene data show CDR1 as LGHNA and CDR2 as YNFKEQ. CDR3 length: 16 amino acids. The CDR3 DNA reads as TGTGCCAGCAGCCCCCGGGTCGGACAGATCTCCTATGGCTACACCTTC. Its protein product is CASSPRVGQISYGYTF.

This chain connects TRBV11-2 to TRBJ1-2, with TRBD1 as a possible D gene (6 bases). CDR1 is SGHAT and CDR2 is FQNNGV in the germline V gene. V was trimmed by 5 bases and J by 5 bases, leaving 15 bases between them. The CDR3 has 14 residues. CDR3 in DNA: TGTGCCAGCAGCCACCTAGGGGGAGGGTATGGCTACACCTTC. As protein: CASSHLGGGYGYTF.

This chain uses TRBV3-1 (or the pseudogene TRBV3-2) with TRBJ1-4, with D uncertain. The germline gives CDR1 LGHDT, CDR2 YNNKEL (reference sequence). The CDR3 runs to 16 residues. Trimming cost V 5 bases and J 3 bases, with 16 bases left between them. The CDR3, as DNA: TGTGCCAGCAGCGAGCAAGCGCCCGGATCTAATGAAAAACTGTTTTTT. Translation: CASSEQAPGSNEKLFF.

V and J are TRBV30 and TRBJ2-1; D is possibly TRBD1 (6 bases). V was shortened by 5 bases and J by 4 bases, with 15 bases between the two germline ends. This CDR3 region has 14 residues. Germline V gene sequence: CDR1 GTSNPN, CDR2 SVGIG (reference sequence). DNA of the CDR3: TGTGCCTGGGACGGAGACAGGCCTTACAATGAGCAGTTCTTC. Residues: CAWDGDRPYNEQFF.

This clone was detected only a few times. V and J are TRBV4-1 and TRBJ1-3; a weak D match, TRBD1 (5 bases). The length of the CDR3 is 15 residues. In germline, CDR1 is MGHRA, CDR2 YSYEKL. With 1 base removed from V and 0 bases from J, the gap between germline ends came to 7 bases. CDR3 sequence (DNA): TGCGCCAGCAGCCAAGCAGGGTACTCTGGAAACACCATATATTTT. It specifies CASSQAGYSGNTIYF.

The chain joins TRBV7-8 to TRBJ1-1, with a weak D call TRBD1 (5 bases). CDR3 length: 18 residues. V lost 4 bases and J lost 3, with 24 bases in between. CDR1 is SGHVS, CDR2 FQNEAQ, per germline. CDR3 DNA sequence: TGTGCCAGCAGCTCCAGAGGGACTTGGGGGAAATGGGACACTGAAGCTTTCTTT. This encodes CASSSRGTWGKWDTEAFF. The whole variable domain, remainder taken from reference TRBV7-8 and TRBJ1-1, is GAGVSQSPRYKVAKRGQDVALRCDPISGHVSLFWYQQALGQGPEFLTYFQNEAQLDKSGLPSDRFFAERPEGSVSTLKIQRTQQEDSAVYLCASSSRGTWGKWDTEAFFGQGTRLTVV.

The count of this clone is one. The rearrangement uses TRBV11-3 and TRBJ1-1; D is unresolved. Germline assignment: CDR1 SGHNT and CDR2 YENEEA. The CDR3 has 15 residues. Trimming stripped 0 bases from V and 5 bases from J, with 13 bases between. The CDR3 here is CASSLDDRVGTEAFF. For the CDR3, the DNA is TGTGCCAGCAGCTTAGATGACCGGGTAGGAACTGAAGCTTTCTTT.

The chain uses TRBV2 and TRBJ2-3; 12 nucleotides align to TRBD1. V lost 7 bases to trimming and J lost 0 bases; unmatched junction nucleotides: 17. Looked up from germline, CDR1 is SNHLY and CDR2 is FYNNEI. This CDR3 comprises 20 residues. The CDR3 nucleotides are TGTGCCAGCATTCCCGGGTGGGGACAGGGGGCCCTTGGTAGCACAGATACGCAGTATTTT. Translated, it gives CASIPGWGQGALGSTDTQYF.

CDR3 sequence: CASSQDPGELGGAFF. CDR3 sequence (DNA): TGCGCCAGCAGCCAAGATCCGGGGGAATTGGGGGGAGCTTTCTTT. The chain has TRBV4-3 and TRBJ1-1; TRBD1 is a possible D gene (5 bases). CDR1 is LGHNA, CDR2 YSLEER, per germline. CDR3 size: 15 residues. The germline V and J ends were trimmed by 0 bases and 10 bases, with 18 bases remaining between them.

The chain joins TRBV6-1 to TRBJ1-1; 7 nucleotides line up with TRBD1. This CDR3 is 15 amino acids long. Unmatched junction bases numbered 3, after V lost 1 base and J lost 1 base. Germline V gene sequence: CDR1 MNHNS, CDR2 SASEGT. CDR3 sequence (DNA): TGTGCCAGCAGTGAAGGGACAGGCCCGAACACTGAAGCTTTCTTT. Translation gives CASSEGTGPNTEAFF.